The next 28 T cell receptor beta chains were all read from a single sample in a study of blood T cell repertoires in COVID-19. TCRdb keeps only in-frame clones here, not all; method: immunoSEQ multiplex PCR. The repertoire has approximately 75,000 clones, approximately 74% of them found once; the top ten carry 2% to 3%. Sequencing was done on a sample of peripheral blood. The source is a human donor with acute or convalescent COVID-19. The donor label of this sample is uncertain.

This chain uses TRBV28 with TRBJ1-1; TRBD1 is a possible D gene (5 bases). Germline assignment: CDR1 MDHEN and CDR2 SYDVKM. V shed 2 bases and J shed 3 bases, with 7 bases lying between them. This CDR3 has 13 amino acids. CDR3 protein: CASSLPQDTEAFF. CDR3 nucleotide sequence: TGTGCCAGCAGTTTACCACAGGACACTGAAGCTTTCTTT.

The chain is built from TRBV5-1 and TRBJ1-2; TRBD1 matches at 7 bases. Germline trimming cut 9 bases from V and 7 bases from J; bases unmatched to any gene: 15. The germline CDR1 and CDR2 sequences are SGHRS and YFSETQ. The CDR3 contains 14 residues. The CDR3 nucleotides are TGCGCCACCACGGAAAGTACAGGGGCGCTTGGCTACACCTTC. This translates into CATTESTGALGYTF.

V is TRBV27 and J is TRBJ2-5; 7 positions match TRBD2. Per germline, CDR1 MNHEY and CDR2 SMNVEV (reference sequence). The CDR3 has 15 amino acids. Trimming at V came to 7 bases and at J to 5 bases, leaving 13 bases not matched to a gene. The CDR3 region has the DNA TGTGCCAGCAAAGGACTAGGGTTGTTGGAGGAGACCCAGTACTTC. Encoded protein: CASKGLGLLEETQYF.

V usage is TRBV30 and J usage is TRBJ2-1, with 9 nucleotides matching TRBD2. Trimming cost V 0 bases and J 4 bases; bases outside gene matches: 4. Germline V gives CDR1 GTSNPN, CDR2 SVGIG (reference sequence). The CDR3 runs 15 residues. The CDR3 region has the DNA TGTGCCTGGAGTGTGGTACTAGCGGGTTACAATGAGCAGTTCTTC. Translation: CAWSVVLAGYNEQFF.

The rearrangement uses TRBV3-1 (or the pseudogene TRBV3-2) and TRBJ2-3, with TRBD2 identical over 10 bases. Unmatched junction bases numbered 5, after V lost 0 bases and J lost 5 bases. This CDR3 region has 16 residues. Germline lookup yields CDR1 LGHDT and CDR2 YNNKEL (reference sequence). The CDR3 sequence: CASSQDGLAGVDTQYF. The CDR3 coding sequence is TGTGCCAGCAGCCAAGATGGGCTAGCGGGAGTAGATACGCAGTATTTT.

Comment on this clone: A much larger clone differs from this one at a single base, so this may be a read error. V gene TRBV2 combines with J gene TRBJ1-6; the D gene is possibly TRBD1 (6 bases). This CDR3 region has 14 residues. Germline CDR1 and CDR2: SNHLY and FYNNEI. The CDR3 here is CASSPGADNSPPHF. CDR3 nucleotide sequence: TGTGCCAGCAGTCCAGGGGCGGATAATTCACCCCCCCACTTT.

The chain uses TRBV5-5 and TRBJ1-1; D perhaps matches TRBD1 (5 bases). Germline CDR1 is SGHKS and CDR2 is YYEKEE (reference sequence). Trimming removed 2 bases at V and 1 base at J, with 21 bases between. CDR3 length: 18 residues. The CDR3 loop reads CASSFPRRGSGTNTEAFF. The CDR3 nucleotides read TGTGCCAGCAGCTTTCCCCGGAGGGGATCAGGGACGAACACTGAAGCTTTCTTT.

This clone was seen just once. This chain links TRBV4-1 with TRBJ2-6; D possibly corresponds to TRBD2 (5 bases). V lost 0 bases to trimming and J lost 2 bases, with 8 bases between them. The CDR3 extends over 16 amino acids. CDR1 and CDR2 from the germline V gene are MGHRA and YSYEKL. The CDR3 coding sequence is TGCGCCAGCAGCCAAGATCTCGGGGCTGGGGCCAACGTCCTGACTTTC. Protein: CASSQDLGAGANVLTF.

J is TRBJ1-6 and V is TRBV5-1; D may be TRBD1 (6 bases). CDR3 length: 16 residues. V lost 5 bases and J 5 bases, leaving 17 bases between the germline ends. From germline, CDR1 is SGHRS and CDR2 YFSETQ. In DNA, the CDR3 is TGCGCCAGCAGTCAATCCCTCGGACAGAATAATTCACCCCTCCACTTT. Its translation is CASSQSLGQNNSPLHF.

The chain joins TRBV5-1 to TRBJ2-1; TRBD2 matches at 8 bases. V trimming: 1 base; J trimming: 8 bases; junction bases outside the gene matches: 5. Germline loops: CDR1 SGHRS, CDR2 YFSETQ. The CDR3 sequence is 14 residues long. The DNA for the CDR3 is TGCGCCAGCAGCTTGCCAGCGGGAGAAGATGAGCAGTTCTTC. This gives the protein CASSLPAGEDEQFF. Looking up the rest from reference TRBV5-1 and TRBJ2-1 gives the full variable domain: KAGVTQTPRYLIKTRGQQVTLSCSPISGHRSVSWYQQTPGQGLQFLFEYFSETQRNKGNFPGRFSGRQFSNSRSEMNVSTLELGDSALYLCASSLPAGEDEQFFGPGTRLTVL.

The V gene is TRBV19, the J gene TRBJ1-1; D possibly corresponds to TRBD1 (5 bases). V lost 9 bases and J 0 bases, leaving 14 bases between the germline ends. The CDR3 length is 14 residues. CDR1 is LNHDA and CDR2 is SQIVND in the germline V gene (reference sequence). This CDR3 reads CASVDIPMNTEAFF. CDR3 bases: TGTGCCAGCGTGGACATCCCGATGAACACTGAAGCTTTCTTT. Using reference TRBV19 and TRBJ1-1 for the parts outside the CDR3, the full variable domain is DGGITQSPKYLFRKEGQNVTLSCEQNLNHDAMYWYRQDPGQGLRLIYYSQIVNDFQKGDIAEGYSVSREKKESFPLTVTSAQKNPTAFYLCASVDIPMNTEAFFGQGTRLTVV.

The chain couples TRBV14 to TRBJ1-5, with unresolved D. CDR1 SGHDN and CDR2 FVKESK come from the germline V gene. The V and J ends lost 0 bases and 3 bases respectively, with 12 bases between them. The CDR3 consists of 16 residues. CDR3 loop: CASSQDASRFNQPQHF. The CDR3 DNA is TGTGCCAGCAGCCAAGATGCCAGTCGATTCAATCAGCCCCAGCATTTT.

This chain joins TRBV27 and TRBJ2-3, with 9 nucleotides matching TRBD1. Germline trimming cut 6 bases from V and 1 base from J; bases unmatched to any gene: 8. The length of the CDR3 is 16 residues. In germline, CDR1 is MNHEY, CDR2 SMNVEV (reference sequence). CDR3 DNA sequence: TGTGCCAGCAGCACACAGGGGGCCCCACGCACAGATACGCAGTATTTT. Its translation: CASSTQGAPRTDTQYF.

The chain employs TRBV5-5 and TRBJ1-6, with no clear D. V shed 4 bases and J shed 5 bases, with 16 bases lying between them. Per germline, CDR1 SGHKS and CDR2 YYEKEE (reference sequence). The CDR3 totals 16 residues. The CDR3 region has the DNA TGTGCCAGCAGCCTCTTGATAGGGAGGAATAATTCACCCCTCCACTTT. Protein: CASSLLIGRNNSPLHF. Drawing the rest from reference TRBV5-5 and TRBJ1-6, the complete variable domain is DAGVTQSPTHLIKTRGQQVTLRCSPISGHKSVSWYQQVLGQGPQFIFQYYEKEERGRGNFPDRFSARQFPNYSSELNVNALLLGDSALYLCASSLLIGRNNSPLHFGNGTRLTVT.

This clone has a single count. The rearrangement links TRBV9 to TRBJ1-6; no clear D. This CDR3 has 15 amino acids. The V end was cut by 0 bases, the J end by 9 bases, with 13 bases between. The germline gives CDR1 SGDLS, CDR2 YYNGEE. CDR3 sequence: CASSVALGERSPLHF. The CDR3 nucleotides read TGTGCCAGCAGCGTAGCTCTCGGGGAGCGTTCACCCCTCCACTTT.

A single count supports this clone. The CDR3 protein is CASSRPGQVSETQYF. The CDR3 nucleotides read TGTGCCAGCAGCCGCCCGGGACAAGTCTCTGAGACCCAGTACTTC. The chain joins TRBV28 to TRBJ2-5, with a tentative D call TRBD1 (6 bases). V dropped 6 bases and J dropped 5 bases, with 19 bases sitting between them. Germline lookup yields CDR1 MDHEN and CDR2 SYDVKM. The CDR3 extends over 15 amino acids.

The CDR3 coding sequence is TGTGCCAGCAGCAGACAGGGATCCGAGCAGTACGTC. Its translation is CASSRQGSEQYV. The chain is built from TRBV12-3 or TRBV12-4 and TRBJ2-7; 7 nucleotides line up with TRBD1. The V and J ends lost 6 bases and 6 bases, in that order; junction bases with no gene match: 5. This CDR3 contains 12 residues.

The J gene is TRBJ2-1, the V gene TRBV5-6; 7 bases align to TRBD2. Germline loops: CDR1 SGHDT, CDR2 YYEEEE. V lost 0 bases and J lost 6; bases outside the gene matches: 6. This CDR3 has 15 amino acids. CDR3 in DNA: TGTGCCAGCAGCTTGGGCGGGGGTGCCAGCAATGAGCAGTTCTTC. Residues: CASSLGGGASNEQFF.

The chain couples TRBV6-1 to TRBJ1-5, with unresolved D. Looked up from germline, CDR1 is MNHNS and CDR2 is SASEGT. Trimming stripped 1 base from V and 7 bases from J, with 11 bases between. This CDR3 is built from 14 residues. The CDR3 is CASSEGAQIQPQHF. In DNA form, the CDR3 reads TGTGCCAGCAGTGAAGGGGCCCAGATACAGCCCCAGCATTTT.

Details on this clone: A much larger clone differs from this one at a single base, so this may be a read error. This chain links TRBV6-2 or TRBV6-3 with TRBJ2-7, with D uncertain. Trimming removed 4 bases at V and 3 bases at J, with 13 bases between. The CDR3 runs 14 residues. From germline, CDR1 is MNHEY and CDR2 SVGEGT. CDR3 nucleotides: TGTGCCAGCAGTTGCCCCCCCAGAAGCTACGAGCAGTACTTC. Amino acids: CASSCPPRSYEQYF.

The chain recombines TRBV6-1 with TRBJ2-3; TRBD1 is a possible D gene (6 bases). The CDR3 has 14 residues. Trimming shortened V by 3 bases and J by 1 base, and 8 bases separated the two germline ends. Looked up from germline, CDR1 is MNHNS and CDR2 is SASEGT. CDR3: CASSDRTGTDTQYF. The CDR3 bases are TGTGCCAGCAGTGATAGGACAGGCACAGATACGCAGTATTTT.

This chain connects TRBV13 to TRBJ1-4, with TRBD1 matching over 11 bases. V was pared by 2 bases and J by 9 bases, with 5 bases of the junction left unmatched. The CDR3 loop spans 15 amino acids. Germline lookup yields CDR1 PRHDT and CDR2 FYEKMQ (reference sequence). The CDR3 region has the DNA TGTGCCAGCAGCTTATGGGGACAGGGGGAAAAAAAACTGTTTTTT. Its protein is CASSLWGQGEKKLFF.

The chain uses TRBV2 and TRBJ1-6, with 10 bases lining up with TRBD1. This CDR3 is built from 16 residues. Germline CDR1 SNHLY, CDR2 FYNNEI. The CDR3 DNA reads as TGTGCGGGGAACAATAGACAGGGGGCAAAGAATTCACCCCTCCACTTT. Amino acid sequence: CAGNNRQGAKNSPLHF.

For this clone: This same CDR3 is encoded by further DNA sequences in the sample. The J gene is TRBJ2-2, the V gene TRBV28, with D perhaps TRBD2 (5 bases). The V gene's germline CDR1 is MDHEN and CDR2 SYDVKM. Trimming cost V 5 bases and J 5 bases, with 6 bases left between them. This CDR3 comprises 12 residues. CDR3 DNA: TGTGCCAGCAGTCGGGGAACCGGGGAGCTGTTTTTT. The encoded protein is CASSRGTGELFF. Based on the CDR3 plus reference TRBV28 and TRBJ2-2, the full variable domain is DVKVTQSSRYLVKRTGEKVFLECVQDMDHENMFWYRQDPGLGLRLIYFSYDVKMKEKGDIPEGYSVSREKKERFSLILESASTNQTSMYLCASSRGTGELFFGEGSRLTVL.

This rearrangement joins TRBV5-1 to TRBJ2-4; perhaps TRBD1 as D (6 bases). The CDR3 covers 15 residues. The V gene's germline CDR1 is SGHRS and CDR2 YFSETQ. Trimming removed 3 bases from V and 8 bases from J, with 18 bases in between. CDR3 sequence: CASSYLQGSSDIQYF. CDR3 DNA: TGCGCCAGCAGCTACCTACAGGGTAGTTCGGACATTCAGTACTTC.

The rearrangement uses TRBV11-2 and TRBJ2-3, with 11 nucleotides matching TRBD2. J lost 1 base, V lost 5 bases, and 5 bases had no gene match. This CDR3 has 16 residues. Germline V gene lookup returns CDR1 SGHAT and CDR2 FQNNGV. The CDR3 DNA sequence: TGTGCCAGCAGCGCCCGACTAGCGGGGCGCACAGATACGCAGTATTTT. Amino acids: CASSARLAGRTDTQYF.

The chain recombines TRBV10-3 with TRBJ2-7; 10 bases map to TRBD2. The V gene's germline CDR1 is ENHRY and CDR2 SYGVKD. The length of the CDR3 is 15 residues. V lost 4 bases, J lost 5 bases, and 8 bases stayed unmatched. The CDR3 loop is CAISASGRGGDEQYF. The CDR3 nucleotides read TGTGCCATCAGTGCTAGCGGGAGAGGTGGGGACGAGCAGTACTTC.

This chain uses TRBV10-2 with TRBJ1-1; D is uncertain. CDR3 length: 11 residues. With 6 bases removed from V and 10 bases from J, the gap between germline ends came to 12 bases. Germline V gene lookup returns CDR1 WSHSY and CDR2 SAAADI. CDR3 in amino acids: CASRGTEGAFF. The CDR3 region has the DNA TGCGCCAGCAGAGGAACAGAAGGAGCTTTCTTT.